A single sample gave rise to the 21 T cell receptor beta chains below, sequenced in a study of T cells in Graves' hyperthyroidism and ophthalmopathy. The source material, RNA transcripts, was used to amplify TCR beta CDR3 regions. First-round RT-PCR of the TCR CDR3 relied on the HTBI primer set. TCRdb analysed the multiplex PCR reads with MiXCR anew, one entry per CDR3 protein. In the table there are 130,000 to 150,000 distinct CDR3 sequences, 22% of which are singletons. Specimen: blood. The receptors here all came from a woman aged 45-65 years with Graves' hyperthyroidism that later progressed to Graves' ophthalmopathy.

This clonotype appeared a few times. CDR3 amino acids: CASSLSGAQETQYF. The CDR3 DNA reads TGCGCCAGCAGCTTGTCAGGGGCCCAAGAGACCCAGTACTTC. This sequence joins TRBV5-1 and TRBJ2-5; TRBD1 might be the D (6 bases). V was cut by 1 base and J by 1 base, with 8 bases left in between. The germline CDR1 and CDR2 sequences are SGHRS and YFSETQ. This CDR3 comprises 14 residues.

V is TRBV4-1 and J is TRBJ2-5, with 10 bases fitting TRBD2. J was trimmed by 5 bases and V by 4 bases; bases with no gene match: 7. There are 15 residues in the CDR3. Looked up from germline, CDR1 is MGHRA and CDR2 is YSYEKL. This chain's CDR3 is CASSPTSGWGETQYF. The CDR3 bases are TGCGCCAGCAGCCCGACTAGCGGGTGGGGTGAGACCCAGTACTTC.

There are many counts of this clonotype. The CDR3 sequence: CASSPRGRGNQPQHF. CDR3 DNA: TGTGCCAGCAGCCCCAGGGGGCGCGGCAATCAGCCCCAGCATTTT. V gene TRBV6-1 combines with J gene TRBJ1-5; 8 bases match TRBD1. CDR1 is MNHNS, CDR2 SASEGT, per germline. CDR3 size: 15 residues. Unmatched junction bases numbered 6, after V lost 6 bases and J lost 2 bases.

In this sample, this clonotype turned up many times. The chain couples TRBV20-1 to TRBJ1-5; D remains ambiguous. This CDR3 is built from 13 residues. V shed 0 bases and J shed 1 base, with 4 bases lying between them. In germline, CDR1 is DFQATT, CDR2 SNEGSKA (reference sequence). The DNA of the CDR3 is TGCAGTGCTAGAGATCCCAGCAATCAGCCCCAGCATTTT. It encodes CSARDPSNQPQHF.

This clonotype was observed at least ten times. The gene calls are TRBV6-2 or TRBV6-3 and TRBJ2-5; D not certain. The CDR3 loop spans 14 amino acids. V lost 4 bases and J 0 bases, leaving 9 bases between the germline ends. Germline V gives CDR1 MNHEY, CDR2 SVGEGT. The DNA for the CDR3 is TGTGCCAGCAGTTCCCAACCGAACCAAGAGACCCAGTACTTC. Translated: CASSSQPNQETQYF.

This clonotype was picked up many times. CDR3 residues: CASSEEQGSYNEQFF. CDR3 DNA: TGTGCCAGCAGTGAAGAACAGGGCTCCTACAATGAGCAGTTCTTC. The V call is TRBV2, the J call TRBJ2-1, with D possibly TRBD1 on 6 matching bases. CDR1 is SNHLY and CDR2 is FYNNEI in the germline V gene. V was cut by 1 base and J by 0 bases, with 7 bases left in between. CDR3 length: 15 amino acids.

The chain carries TRBV19 and TRBJ2-7; tentatively, D is TRBD1 or TRBD2 (5 bases each). The CDR3 totals 12 residues. The germline CDR1 and CDR2 sequences are LNHDA and SQIVND (reference sequence). Trimming took off 7 bases at V and 5 bases at J, with 12 bases between the two ends. The CDR3 reads CASTGDQHEQYF. The DNA of the CDR3 is TGTGCCAGTACCGGGGACCAGCACGAGCAGTACTTC.

This clonotype was counted many times. This chain connects TRBV20-1 to TRBJ1-2; TRBD1 matches 7 bases. With 6 bases clipped from V and 7 bases from J, the junction kept 11 bases outside the gene matches. CDR1 is DFQATT and CDR2 is SNEGSKA in the germline V gene (reference sequence). The CDR3 runs 13 residues. CDR3 sequence (DNA): TGCAGTGCCAGGGGGGGGACGTACGGTGGCTACACCTTC. Translation gives CSARGGTYGGYTF.

This clonotype was seen ten or more times. The J gene is TRBJ2-5, the V gene TRBV6-1; 11 bases align to TRBD2. This CDR3 has 14 amino acids. With V trimmed by 8 bases and J by 4 bases, 6 bases remained unmatched. From germline, CDR1 is MNHNS and CDR2 SASEGT. Here the CDR3 DNA reads TGTGCCAGCTGGTCTAGCGGGAGGATAGAGACCCAGTACTTC. Protein product: CASWSSGRIETQYF.

This clonotype was detected many times. The chain employs TRBV2 and TRBJ1-2; perhaps TRBD1 as D (6 bases). The V end was cut by 0 bases, the J end by 0 bases, with 8 bases between. CDR3 length equals 15 residues. Germline V CDR1 and CDR2: SNHLY, FYNNEI. CDR3 nucleotide sequence: TGTGCCAGCAGTGAAGCACAGGGTGCTAACTATGGCTACACCTTC. Its translation: CASSEAQGANYGYTF.

This clonotype showed up many times. V and J are TRBV12-3 or TRBV12-4 and TRBJ2-3, with 8 bases that match TRBD2. V dropped 3 bases and J dropped 12; count of bases not matched to a gene: 8. This CDR3 region has 13 residues. The CDR3 is CASSFTSGGAQYF. As DNA, the CDR3 is TGTGCCAGCAGTTTTACTAGCGGAGGGGCCCAGTATTTT.

This clonotype showed up just a few times. Germline is not matched at one junction end, which may reflect a read error. This chain joins TRBV5-1 and TRBJ2-5; 8 bases line up with TRBD2. The CDR3 covers 15 residues. Germline values: CDR1 SGHRS, CDR2 YFSETQ. The CDR3 here is CASSWDPGGRETQYF. DNA for the CDR3: TGTGCCAGCAGCTGGGACCCGGGAGGGCGAGAGACCCAGTACTTC.

This clonotype came up once. The chain links TRBV20-1 to TRBJ2-3, with no clear D. There are 11 residues in the CDR3. The germline CDR1 and CDR2 sequences are DFQATT and SNEGSKA (reference sequence). The ends were cut back, 5 bases at V and 2 bases at J, with 5 bases in the middle. The CDR3 coding sequence is TGCAGTGCTCCCTACACAGATACGCAGTATTTT. It encodes CSAPYTDTQYF.

This rearrangement joins TRBV20-1 to TRBJ2-7; 8 bases are shared with TRBD1. The CDR3 runs to 15 residues. The trim removed 0 bases at V and 5 bases at J, leaving 9 bases unmatched. The germline gives CDR1 DFQATT, CDR2 SNEGSKA (reference sequence). The CDR3 bases are TGCAGTGCTAGAGACTGGACAGGGCGTCTAAACGAGCAGTACTTC. It codes for CSARDWTGRLNEQYF.

The rearrangement joins TRBV28 to TRBJ1-3; D may be TRBD1 (6 bases). This CDR3 comprises 14 residues. The germline V and J ends were trimmed by 6 bases and 0 bases, with 9 bases remaining between them. Germline loops: CDR1 MDHEN, CDR2 SYDVKM. The CDR3 loop is CASRVDSSGNTIYF. The CDR3 coding sequence is TGTGCCAGCAGAGTGGACAGCTCTGGAAACACCATATATTTT.

The V call is TRBV28, the J call TRBJ2-7; the match to TRBD1 covers 7 bases. Germline assignment: CDR1 MDHEN and CDR2 SYDVKM. After removal of 6 bases from V and 2 bases from J, the junction contained 10 bases not matched to a gene. The CDR3 length is 15 residues. The CDR3 loop reads CASSRTGVVTYEQYF. CDR3 coding DNA: TGTGCCAGCAGCCGGACAGGAGTTGTAACCTACGAGCAGTACTTC.

This clonotype was seen ten or more times. The chain links TRBV7-3 to TRBJ1-1; 9 bases fit TRBD1. Germline assignment: CDR1 SGHTA and CDR2 FQGTGA. J lost 1 base, V lost 11 bases, and 8 bases had no gene match. The CDR3 extends over 14 amino acids. For the CDR3, the DNA is TGTGCCTCTAAGTCGGGACAGGGGAACACTGAAGCTTTCTTT. Translation: CASKSGQGNTEAFF.

V and J are TRBV20-1 and TRBJ2-3; TRBD2 aligns across 10 bases. The trim removed 3 bases at V and 3 bases at J, leaving 6 bases unmatched. CDR3 length equals 15 residues. CDR1 is DFQATT, CDR2 SNEGSKA, per germline (reference sequence). CDR3 amino acids: CSASSTSGWTDTQYF. CDR3 DNA: TGCAGTGCTAGTTCGACTAGCGGGTGGACAGATACGCAGTATTTT.

This clonotype occurred many times. The chain recombines TRBV29-1 with TRBJ2-3, with 12 bases fitting TRBD2. Per the germline V gene, CDR1 is SQVTM and CDR2 is ANQGSEA. The trim removed 3 bases at V and 2 bases at J, leaving 15 bases unmatched. The CDR3 runs 19 residues. CDR3 region: CSVEGGTSGRPGLTDTQYF. The DNA for the CDR3 is TGCAGCGTTGAGGGAGGAACTAGCGGGAGGCCCGGACTCACAGATACGCAGTATTTT.

This clonotype was seen many times. The rearrangement joins TRBV2 to TRBJ2-5; 8 nucleotides match TRBD2. CDR1 is SNHLY and CDR2 is FYNNEI in the germline V gene. J was trimmed by 4 bases and V by 3 bases; bases with no gene match: 7. This CDR3 is 15 amino acids long. Here the CDR3 DNA reads TGTGCCAGCAGTGATGCCCGGGGGGGACGAGAGACCCAGTACTTC. Amino acid sequence: CASSDARGGRETQYF.

This clonotype occurred many times. V gene TRBV6-1 combines with J gene TRBJ1-5, with unresolved D. Germline lookup yields CDR1 MNHNS and CDR2 SASEGT. V was shortened by 8 bases and J by 2 bases, with 16 bases between the two germline ends. This CDR3 spans 15 amino acids. The CDR3 bases are TGTGCCAGCCGCGACGTAGTGGGCGGCAATCAGCCCCAGCATTTT. Residues: CASRDVVGGNQPQHF.